This record looks at one T cell receptor beta chain sequence and its context. What antigen it recognizes has not been identified. The record has no base qualities; no much larger clone is one base away. The data are from a study of control samples from healthy donors and cancer patients (TCRdb year 2020). There are 14 amino acids in the CDR3, from cysteine to phenylalanine inclusive. Solely the CDR3 DNA is kept, with 42 bases framed from the first base. Between the V and J ends, shortened by 3 bases and 6 bases respectively, the junction contains 14 bases. CDR1 WNHNN and CDR2 SYGVQD are derived from the germline V gene (reference sequence). The library came from the immunoSEQ multiplex PCR assay. TCRdb holds this immuneACCESS table with in-frame rearrangements only. Some clones are missing; in checked studies, unresolved V genes explain under half, and the rest has no known cause. The table for this sample lists tens of thousands of clones; 85% to 95% of them were counted only once. 20% to 25% of the sample is held by the ten biggest clonotypes.

The receptor chain draws on TRBV10-1 and TRBJ1-2; the D gene remains uncertain. The clonotype originates from a woman in her thirties or forties with head and neck cancer. The sequenced material came from PBMCs. This receptor has the CDR3 CASSDSGRSDGYTF. The sequence in DNA is TGCGCCAGCAGTGATTCCGGGAGATCGGATGGCTACACCTTC.